These 8 T cell receptor beta chains share one sample of origin, sequenced in a study of blood T cell repertoires in COVID-19. Clones were read by immunoSEQ multiplex PCR, and TCRdb kept only the in-frame ones, dropping some. The repertoire includes about 360,000 clones, about 86% of them detected once, and around 7.5% sits in the top ten. Material for sequencing was peripheral blood. These receptors all stem from a woman in her sixties or seventies with COVID-19, enrolled during active disease.

The chain has TRBV4-1 and TRBJ1-1; D gene ambiguous. V was pared by 4 bases and J by 1 base, with 7 bases between. Germline CDR1 is MGHRA and CDR2 is YSYEKL. There are 13 residues in the CDR3. The CDR3 loop is CASSRVGNTEAFF. CDR3 nucleotides: TGCGCCAGCAGCCGCGTCGGGAACACTGAAGCTTTCTTT.

V usage is TRBV27 and J usage is TRBJ2-1, with D hard to call. Trimming removed 2 bases at V and 6 bases at J, with 11 bases between. The CDR3 is 14 residues long. CDR1 and CDR2 from the germline V gene are MNHEY and SMNVEV (reference sequence). In DNA form, the CDR3 reads TGTGCCAGCAGTTTACTCTATTCAGGCAATGAGCAGTTCTTC. Amino acids: CASSLLYSGNEQFF.

The chain is built from TRBV5-4 and TRBJ2-5; D possibly corresponds to TRBD2 (6 bases). Trimming took 4 bases from V and 1 from J, leaving 11 bases between them. The CDR3 length is 14 residues. Per germline, CDR1 SGHNT and CDR2 YYREEE (reference sequence). The CDR3 protein is CASSHGTSQETQYF. The CDR3 DNA is TGTGCCAGCAGCCATGGGACTTCCCAAGAGACCCAGTACTTC.

CDR3 residues: CSVAFRDEQFF. The CDR3 bases are TGCAGCGTTGCCTTTCGGGATGAGCAGTTCTTC. The chain is built from TRBV29-1 and TRBJ2-1; D call uncertain. With 4 bases removed from V and 8 bases from J, the gap between germline ends came to 9 bases. The CDR3 runs to 11 residues. Germline CDR1 SQVTM, CDR2 ANQGSEA.

This chain uses TRBV19 with TRBJ1-1, with 10 nucleotides matching TRBD1. After removal of 9 bases from V and 1 base from J, the junction contained 5 bases not matched to a gene. The CDR3 sequence is 14 residues long. Germline lookup yields CDR1 LNHDA and CDR2 SQIVND (reference sequence). The CDR3 coding sequence is TGTGCCAGCCGAAGACAGGGGGCGAACACTGAAGCTTTCTTT. Translating it yields CASRRQGANTEAFF.

The J gene is TRBJ1-5, the V gene TRBV6-1; no firm D call. CDR3 length: 17 residues. Germline V CDR1 and CDR2: MNHNS, SASEGT. V lost 4 bases and J 5 bases, leaving 21 bases between the germline ends. Written as DNA, the CDR3 is TGTGCCAGCAGTGCCCGACTAGGTGAGGGTGAATATCAGCCCCAGCATTTT. Its translation: CASSARLGEGEYQPQHF.

The chain recombines TRBV21-1 with TRBJ1-3. TRBV21-1 is marked as a pseudogene. The CDR3 is made up of 12 amino acids. The chain's CDR3 is CARRMCGNTIYF. The DNA of the CDR3 is TGTGCCAGGAGAATGTGCGGAAACACCATATATTTT.

This clone appeared a few times. V gene TRBV21-1 combines with J gene TRBJ1-5; TRBD1, the table's D call, lacks a check against the DNA. TRBV21-1 is labeled a pseudogene. CDR3 size: 14 residues. CDR3 DNA sequence: TGTGCCAGCAGCAGGGCAGGGGGCAATCAGCCCCAGCATTTT. This gives the protein CASSRAGGNQPQHF.